These 18 T cell receptor beta chains were all obtained from the same sample, sequenced in a study of CD8+ T cells in alopecia areata. Reverse transcribed after extraction, RNA yielded cDNA as the sequencing template. Some clones are missing from TCRdb's copy, which holds only in-frame ones; the method was immunoSEQ multiplex PCR. The sample holds about 180,000 clones, approximately 50% seen once. Treatment specified: oral pan-JAK inhibitor, 5-10 mg twice daily. This specimen was CD8+ T cells sorted from blood, taken around week 53, from a patient treated with tofacitinib. The receptors originated from a human donor with alopecia areata.

This clone showed up just a few times. The genes are TRBV27 and TRBJ2-3; D remains ambiguous. Between the trimmed V and J ends, which lost 2 bases and 4 bases, there was a span of 16 bases. Looked up from germline, CDR1 is MNHEY and CDR2 is SMNVEV (reference sequence). The CDR3 runs to 16 residues. The CDR3 DNA reads as TGTGCCAGCAGTTTAAGCTGGGTAGGTTTCGCAGATACGCAGTATTTT. Protein product: CASSLSWVGFADTQYF.

This sequence joins TRBV7-2 and TRBJ1-1; the D is unclear. Per germline, CDR1 SGHTA and CDR2 FQGNSA. V was clipped by 0 bases and J by 8 bases, with 7 bases between them. This CDR3 spans 12 amino acids. As DNA, the CDR3 is TGTGCCAGCAGCTTAGCGGTTTCGGAAGCTTTCTTT. It translates to CASSLAVSEAFF.

With respect to this clone: Other DNA sequences within the sample encode an identical CDR3. CDR3 DNA: TGTGCCTGGTCTGGAAACACCATATATTTT. Translation gives CAWSGNTIYF. V is TRBV30 and J is TRBJ1-3; D gene uncertain. The CDR3 extends over 10 amino acids. The germline gives CDR1 GTSNPN, CDR2 SVGIG (reference sequence). V lost 5 bases, J lost 1 base, and 0 bases lay in between.

The CDR3 protein is CASSQVGTGGSYGYTF. The CDR3 DNA reads TGCGCCAGCAGCCAAGTGGGGACAGGGGGCTCCTATGGCTACACCTTC. V is TRBV4-1 and J is TRBJ1-2; 12 nucleotides align to TRBD1. J gave up 4 bases and V 1 base, and 4 bases lay outside the gene matches. Germline V gives CDR1 MGHRA, CDR2 YSYEKL. This CDR3 contains 16 residues.

The V call is TRBV6-5, the J call TRBJ2-3; no clear D. Germline CDR1 reads MNHEY; CDR2 reads SVGAGI. CDR3 length: 16 amino acids. Trimming left V 2 bases short and J 4 bases short, with 16 bases between. Written as DNA, the CDR3 is TGTGCCAGCAGTTACGGAACAGTTGGTGCATCAGATACGCAGTATTTT. Translated: CASSYGTVGASDTQYF.

The table lists this clone with a few counts. A much larger clone lies a single base off, so this may be a read error. Other DNA sequences in this sample translate to the same CDR3. This rearrangement joins TRBV4-1 to TRBJ2-3; 9 bases fit TRBD1. Looked up from germline, CDR1 is MGHRA and CDR2 is YSYEKL. The trim removed 0 bases at V and 4 bases at J, leaving 5 bases unmatched. There are 16 residues in the CDR3. CDR3 DNA sequence: TGCGCCAGCAGCCAAGATGAGGGACAGGGCGCAGATACGCAGTATTTT. Translation gives CASSQDEGQGADTQYF.

The V and J genes are TRBV5-5 and TRBJ2-7; D is perhaps TRBD1 or TRBD2 (6 bases each). The CDR3 has 13 amino acids. The germline gives CDR1 SGHKS, CDR2 YYEKEE (reference sequence). The V gene lost 0 bases and the J gene lost 6 bases, with 10 bases spanning the gap. CDR3 sequence: CASSLEGGGEQYF. The CDR3 DNA follows: TGTGCCAGCAGCTTGGAAGGGGGAGGCGAGCAGTACTTC.

The rearrangement links TRBV29-1 to TRBJ2-7; D is possibly TRBD1 (5 bases). Germline CDR1 is SQVTM and CDR2 is ANQGSEA. This CDR3 spans 14 amino acids. V lost 3 bases, J lost 6 bases, and 18 bases lay in between. In DNA form, the CDR3 reads TGCAGCGTTGATGGTCGTGTAGACAGTACCGAGCAGTACTTC. This sequence encodes CSVDGRVDSTEQYF.

This rearrangement joins TRBV19 to TRBJ2-5, with D perhaps assigned TRBD1 or TRBD2 (5 bases each). The V gene lost 7 bases and the J gene lost 4 bases, with 16 bases spanning the gap. This CDR3 contains 14 residues. CDR1 and CDR2 from the germline V gene are LNHDA and SQIVND (reference sequence). CDR3 amino acids: CASTRRQGGETQYF. Written as DNA, the CDR3 is TGTGCCAGTACCCGGAGGCAGGGTGGAGAGACCCAGTACTTC.

The CDR3 bases are TGTGCCAGCAGCTCATCTATCGACAGGTCCTCCTACGAGCAGTACTTC. This codes for CASSSSIDRSSYEQYF. The rearrangement uses TRBV11-1 and TRBJ2-7, with D possibly matching TRBD1 (6 bases). Germline V gene sequence: CDR1 SGHAT, CDR2 FQDESV (reference sequence). This CDR3 region has 16 residues. The ends were cut back, 4 bases at V and 0 bases at J, with 16 bases in the middle.

There are a few counts of this clone. The chain recombines TRBV13 with TRBJ1-2; unclear D gene. The germline V and J ends were trimmed by 1 base and 5 bases, with 20 bases remaining between them. Germline assignment: CDR1 PRHDT and CDR2 FYEKMQ (reference sequence). The CDR3 has 17 amino acids. CDR3 region: CASSLVETRGNIYGYTF. CDR3 sequence (DNA): TGTGCCAGCAGCTTAGTGGAAACTCGGGGAAACATTTATGGCTACACCTTC. The variable domain in full, completed from reference TRBV13 and TRBJ1-2, reads AAGVIQSPRHLIKEKRETATLKCYPIPRHDTVYWYQQGPGQDPQFLISFYEKMQSDKGSIPDRFSAQQFSDYHSELNMSSLELGDSALYFCASSLVETRGNIYGYTFGSGTRLTVV.

The chain uses TRBV13 and TRBJ1-2, with D possibly matching TRBD1 (5 bases). CDR3 length: 13 residues. Trimming cost V 2 bases and J 7 bases, with 11 bases left between them. Germline assignment: CDR1 PRHDT and CDR2 FYEKMQ (reference sequence). The CDR3, as DNA: TGTGCCAGCAGCTTATTTGAGGGGTTTGGCTACACCTTC. This gives the protein CASSLFEGFGYTF. Using reference TRBV13 and TRBJ1-2 for the parts outside the CDR3, the full variable domain is AAGVIQSPRHLIKEKRETATLKCYPIPRHDTVYWYQQGPGQDPQFLISFYEKMQSDKGSIPDRFSAQQFSDYHSELNMSSLELGDSALYFCASSLFEGFGYTFGSGTRLTVV.

A few counts support this clone. This chain connects TRBV27 to TRBJ2-1; TRBD2 matches at 7 bases. The CDR3 totals 14 residues. Germline lookup yields CDR1 MNHEY and CDR2 SMNVEV (reference sequence). V lost 10 bases, J lost 0 bases, and 6 bases stayed unmatched. In nucleotides, the CDR3 is TGTGCCACCACGGGGGACTACTCCTACAATGAGCAGTTCTTC. This sequence encodes CATTGDYSYNEQFF.

J is TRBJ2-7 and V is TRBV2; possibly TRBD1 for D (5 bases). V dropped 5 bases and J dropped 0 bases, with 11 bases sitting between them. The CDR3 runs to 14 residues. Germline CDR1 is SNHLY and CDR2 is FYNNEI. The CDR3 sequence: CASSPREFSYEQYF. The CDR3 nucleotides are TGTGCCAGCAGTCCCAGGGAATTCTCCTACGAGCAGTACTTC.

This clone was counted only a few times. The chain recombines TRBV4-1 with TRBJ2-1; D gene unclear. V was trimmed by 4 bases and J by 2 bases, leaving 12 bases between them. Germline values: CDR1 MGHRA, CDR2 YSYEKL. This CDR3 comprises 15 residues. The CDR3 sequence: CASSPVVVTYNEQFF. As DNA, the CDR3 is TGCGCCAGCAGCCCCGTAGTGGTGACCTACAATGAGCAGTTCTTC.

This clone was found once. The chain carries TRBV2 and TRBJ2-7; D is uncertain. Germline V gene sequence: CDR1 SNHLY, CDR2 FYNNEI. This CDR3 is 13 amino acids long. Between the trimmed V and J ends, which lost 8 bases and 2 bases, there was a span of 13 bases. The CDR3 sequence: CASFDPRTYEQYF. CDR3 bases: TGTGCCAGCTTCGACCCTCGGACCTACGAGCAGTACTTC.

V gene TRBV7-9 combines with J gene TRBJ2-5; 9 bases match TRBD1. In germline, CDR1 is SEHNR, CDR2 FQNEAQ (reference sequence). V gave up 1 base and J gave up 0 bases; unmatched junction bases: 3. This CDR3 comprises 16 residues. The CDR3 protein is CASSLVGTGHQETQYF. As DNA, the CDR3 is TGTGCCAGCAGCTTAGTAGGGACAGGGCACCAAGAGACCCAGTACTTC. Together with reference TRBV7-9 and TRBJ2-5, the CDR3 gives the full variable domain: DTGVSQNPRHKITKRGQNVTFRCDPISEHNRLYWYRQTLGQGPEFLTYFQNEAQLEKSRLLSDRFSAERPKGSFSTLEIQRTEQGDSAMYLCASSLVGTGHQETQYFGPGTRLLVL.

This clone was counted between two and nine times. The chain employs TRBV5-1 and TRBJ2-3; 8 bases are shared with TRBD2. The ends lost 5 bases at V and 6 bases at J; junction bases unmatched: 11. From germline, CDR1 is SGHRS and CDR2 YFSETQ. The CDR3 is 15 residues long. This chain's CDR3 is CASSSQGSGVDTQYF. CDR3 bases: TGCGCCAGCAGTTCGCAGGGTAGCGGGGTCGATACGCAGTATTTT.